The clone carrying this T cell receptor beta chain was detected only a few times. PCR employed 60 Vbeta and 13 Jbeta primers. Profiled with immunoSEQ multiplex PCR; TCRdb holds only in-frame clones, not every one. The sample shows about 120,000 clones, under 20% of them seen only once. This record belongs to a study of cytomegalovirus exposure and HLA in healthy donors. Per the germline V gene, CDR1 is GTSNPN and CDR2 is SVGIG (reference sequence). The CDR3 extends over 15 amino acids. V was pared by 5 bases and J by 10 bases, with 13 bases of the junction left unmatched. This chain links TRBV30 with TRBJ2-1; the match to TRBD2 covers 11 bases. The sequenced material came from PBMCs. The origin of this receptor is a female donor in good health and CMV-seropositive. The CDR3 DNA reads as TGTGCCTGGGGACCCCCTAGCGGGGGGTATCTGGAGCAGTTCTTC. This encodes CAWGPPSGGYLEQFF. Full variable domain (remainder filled in from reference TRBV30 and TRBJ2-1): SQTIHQWPATLVQPVGSPLSLECTVEGTSNPNLYWYRQAAGRGLQLLFYSVGIGQISSEVPQNLSASRPQDRQFILSSKKLLLSDSGFYLCAWGPPSGGYLEQFFGPGTRLTVL.